This T cell receptor (beta chain) appears in the sequencing data of a study of identical twins. Study results and limitations: There was an excess of low generation probability in the out-of-frame alpha sequences that twins shared. Invariant MAIT and iNKT cells may have partly biased zero-insertion analyses.

TCRdb re-called the 5' RACE reads with MiXCR, one entry per CDR3 protein. The table lists 1.5 million to 2 million distinct CDR3 sequences, about 30% of them singletons. Germline lookup yields CDR1 LNHDA and CDR2 SQIVND (reference sequence). Unmatched junction bases numbered 6, after V lost 8 bases and J lost 4 bases. CDR3 length: 14 amino acids. This clonotype has just a few counts. Its antigen is undetermined. This clonotype was obtained from a newborn girl in good health. The chain couples TRBV19 to TRBJ1-2; TRBD1 matches at 11 bases. The sample taken for sequencing was cord blood. The CDR3 protein is CASARTGGPYGYTF. The CDR3 bases are TGTGCCAGTGCGCGGACAGGGGGCCCCTATGGCTACACCTTC.